Below, 23 T cell receptor beta chains from the same sample are listed, as sequenced in a study of CD8+CD57+ T cells in acquired aplastic anemia (dated 2018 in TCRdb). The instrument given in TCRdb is Illumina HiSeq 2000. TCR beta VDJ combination and CDR3 sequence profiling used genomic DNA as the template. TCRdb cleaned the public reads at Q25 with fastp, built clones with MiXCR and kept in-frame beta chains. Each record represents a unique CDR3 protein, reported with the most common genes and DNA among its rows. For this sample there are 150,000 to 170,000 distinct CDR3 sequences; over 50% appear just once. The ten largest account for approximately 12% of the sample. The patients picked for sequencing were ones in whom flow cytometry had shown an expansion of CD8+CD57+ cells. The sequenced sample was sorted CD4+, CD8+, or CD8+CD57+ T cells (not recorded which) from PBMCs. The origin of the receptors is a human donor with aplastic anemia.

In regard to this clonotype: One end of the junction does not line up with germline, which may come from a read error. The gene calls are TRBV6-4 and TRBJ2-1; D is possibly TRBD1 or TRBD2 (6 bases each). This CDR3 is 15 amino acids long. Germline CDR1 is MRHNA and CDR2 is SNTAGT. CDR3: CASSDGGAGYNEQIF. The CDR3, as DNA: TGTGCCAGCAGTGACGGGGGCGCGGGGTACAATGAGCAGATCTTC.

By frequency in the sample, this clonotype is medium-sized. The junction departs from germline at one end; a sequencing error may be responsible. J is TRBJ2-7 and V is TRBV5-1; D is ambiguous. CDR3 length: 11 amino acids. Germline CDR1 reads SGHRS; CDR2 reads YFSETQ. The CDR3 is CASSSSYEQYF. DNA for the CDR3: TGTGCCAGCAGCTCCTCCTACGAGCAGTACTTC.

The sample holds many counts of this clonotype. Here the CDR3 reads CASSESGVGPQHF. CDR3 DNA: TGTGCCAGCAGTGAATCGGGGGTTGGGCCCCAGCATTTT. The genes are TRBV25-1 and TRBJ1-5; weak D call: TRBD1 (5 bases). V was shortened by 1 base and J by 9 bases, with 10 bases between the two germline ends. The V gene's germline CDR1 is MGHDK and CDR2 SYGVNS. This CDR3 has 13 amino acids.

This clonotype was recorded once. The chain carries TRBV24-1 and TRBJ2-7; 8 bases match TRBD2. The V and J ends lost 3 bases and 5 bases, in that order; junction bases with no gene match: 11. The CDR3 consists of 16 residues. Germline CDR1 KGHDR, CDR2 SFDVKD. CDR3 in amino acids: CATSDAGGGLKDEQYF. CDR3 nucleotide sequence: TGTGCCACCAGTGATGCGGGCGGGGGGCTAAAGGACGAGCAGTACTTC.

The chain links TRBV5-5 to TRBJ1-2; no definite D call. The V end lost 0 bases, the J end lost 0 bases, and 9 bases lay between the germline ends. The CDR3 length is 15 residues. In germline, CDR1 is SGHKS, CDR2 YYEKEE (reference sequence). CDR3 residues: CASSLEFGANYGYTF. For the CDR3, the DNA is TGTGCCAGCAGCTTGGAGTTTGGGGCTAACTATGGCTACACCTTC.

The sample holds one count of this clonotype. A read error may produce the germline difference seen at one junction end. The chain carries TRBV2 and TRBJ1-2, with D unclear. Germline CDR1 reads SNHLY; CDR2 reads FYNNEI. The CDR3 consists of 13 residues. As DNA, the CDR3 is TGTGACAGCAGTGAAGAATCGCGAGTGGGCTACACCTTC. This sequence encodes CDSSEESRVGYTF.

The chain carries TRBV2 and TRBJ1-2; D uncertain. The CDR3 runs 11 residues. Looked up from germline, CDR1 is SNHLY and CDR2 is FYNNEI. The germline V and J ends were trimmed by 10 bases and 8 bases, with 14 bases remaining between them. This CDR3 is CAIQIEVGYTF. CDR3 bases: TGTGCCATCCAGATTGAGGTGGGCTACACCTTC.

In the case of this clonotype: At one boundary the junction diverges from the germline segment, which might be a read error. The rearrangement joins TRBV10-3 to TRBJ2-7, with TRBD2 identical over 8 bases. CDR1 is ENHRY, CDR2 SYGVKD, per germline. The CDR3 is 13 residues long. CDR3 in DNA: TGTGCCAGCAGTGCTATCGCGGGGGGCGAGCAGTACTTC. Amino acids: CASSAIAGGEQYF.

The gene calls are TRBV19 and TRBJ2-3; D is unclear. Germline V lookup: CDR1 LNHDA, CDR2 SQIVND (reference sequence). The CDR3 runs 13 residues. Trimming pared 3 bases from V and 6 bases from J, leaving 10 bases between. CDR3 sequence reads: CASSIRLSDTQYF. CDR3 sequence (DNA): TGTGCCAGTAGTATCAGACTTTCGGATACGCAGTATTTT.

J is TRBJ1-2 and V is TRBV10-3, with D maybe TRBD1 (6 bases). The germline CDR1 and CDR2 sequences are ENHRY and SYGVKD. The CDR3 covers 16 residues. V lost 1 base, J lost 5 bases, and 17 bases lay in between. CDR3 nucleotides: TGTGCCATCAGTGAGTTTACACGACAGGTCGATTATGGCTACACCTTC. Amino acids: CAISEFTRQVDYGYTF.

The chain recombines TRBV29-1 with TRBJ2-7; 8 nucleotides agree with TRBD1. Germline V gene sequence: CDR1 SQVTM, CDR2 ANQGSEA. The CDR3 covers 13 residues. V gave up 7 bases and J gave up 4 bases; unmatched junction bases: 9. CDR3 DNA sequence: TGCAGCGCCGGTGGAAACAGGGGGTACGAGCAGTACTTC. Its protein product is CSAGGNRGYEQYF.

This clonotype was recorded many times. This chain connects TRBV6-1 to TRBJ2-6; 8 bases are shared with TRBD1. The junction had 7 bases not matched to a gene; V was cut back by 5 bases and J by 1 base. The CDR3 has 17 residues. Germline V lookup: CDR1 MNHNS, CDR2 SASEGT. The CDR3 protein is CASSMTGVNSGANVLTF. The CDR3 coding sequence is TGTGCCAGCAGTATGACAGGGGTTAATTCTGGGGCCAACGTCCTGACTTTC.

This clonotype was detected ten times or more. The chain links TRBV24-1 to TRBJ1-3, with D unresolved. Per the germline V gene, CDR1 is KGHDR and CDR2 is SFDVKD. The V end was cut by 8 bases, the J end by 4 bases, with 11 bases between. There are 13 residues in the CDR3. The CDR3 here is CATMDLAGNTIYF. CDR3 nucleotide sequence: TGTGCCACCATGGATTTAGCGGGAAACACCATATATTTT.

In this sample, this clonotype turned up many times. The chain couples TRBV6-5 to TRBJ1-1; D is uncertain. CDR3 length equals 14 residues. V shed 3 bases and J shed 6 bases, with 14 bases lying between them. Germline CDR1 is MNHEY and CDR2 is SVGAGI. Written as DNA, the CDR3 is TGTGCCAGCAGTTATACGGACCAAGATCCTGAAGCTTTCTTT. It specifies CASSYTDQDPEAFF.

This clonotype was observed many times. The V call is TRBV9, the J call TRBJ1-4; D perhaps matches TRBD1 (5 bases). This CDR3 has 15 amino acids. CDR1 and CDR2 (germline): SGDLS, YYNGEE. The ends were cut back, 0 bases at V and 3 bases at J, with 9 bases in the middle. The CDR3 loop is CASSVAGTANEKLFF. DNA of the CDR3: TGTGCCAGCAGCGTAGCCGGGACTGCTAATGAAAAACTGTTTTTT.

Concerning this clonotype: The conserved phenylalanine or tryptophan normally closing the CDR3 is absent here, so this likely arose from a read error. The V and J genes are TRBV7-9 and TRBJ2-7, with 8 bases lining up with TRBD1. CDR3 length: 15 residues. Germline CDR1 SEHNR, CDR2 FQNEAQ (reference sequence). Losses at the gene ends were 8 bases for V and 3 bases for J; bases not matched to a gene: 12. CDR3 sequence (DNA): TGTGCCAGCGGCCCACCGTGGGACAGGAGCTACGAGCAGTACCTC. Its translation is CASGPPWDRSYEQYL.

The table lists this clonotype with a few counts. The chain has TRBV29-1 and TRBJ2-7, with 8 bases aligning to TRBD1. V lost 1 base to trimming and J lost 2 bases; unmatched junction nucleotides: 4. The CDR3 totals 14 residues. The germline V gene has CDR1 SQVTM and CDR2 ANQGSEA. CDR3 sequence (DNA): TGCAGCGTTGAAGGGACAGGGAAACCCTACGAGCAGTACTTC. This gives the protein CSVEGTGKPYEQYF.

In its sample, this clonotype was seen many times. This chain connects TRBV9 to TRBJ1-2, with unresolved D. CDR1 SGDLS and CDR2 YYNGEE come from the germline V gene. CDR3 size: 14 residues. V was shortened by 2 bases and J by 1 base, with 9 bases between the two germline ends. CDR3 coding DNA: TGTGCCAGCAGCGTGGGGTTAGGTAACTATGGCTACACCTTC. Its protein is CASSVGLGNYGYTF.

This clonotype was seen once. V and J are TRBV29-1 and TRBJ2-3; D gene ambiguous. The CDR3 totals 11 residues. Between the trimmed V and J ends, which lost 2 bases and 4 bases, there was a span of 4 bases. Germline CDR1 SQVTM, CDR2 ANQGSEA. In nucleotides, the CDR3 is TGCAGCGTTGAAAGGGCAGATACGCAGTATTTT. Protein sequence: CSVERADTQYF.

Ten or more counts support this clonotype. The chain has TRBV11-2 and TRBJ2-3, with 9 bases aligning to TRBD1. From germline, CDR1 is SGHAT and CDR2 FQNNGV. The J segment lost 4 bases and the V segment lost 6 bases, leaving 8 bases of the junction unmatched. This CDR3 is built from 15 residues. CDR3 sequence reads: CASSLGTGFADTQYF. DNA of the CDR3: TGTGCCAGCAGTCTCGGGACAGGGTTTGCAGATACGCAGTATTTT.

This clonotype came up many times. V and J are TRBV19 and TRBJ1-5; 8 nucleotides agree with TRBD1. Per germline, CDR1 LNHDA and CDR2 SQIVND (reference sequence). The V gene end was trimmed by 5 bases and the J gene end by 4 bases; junction bases not matched to a gene: 7. This CDR3 is 15 amino acids long. The CDR3 region is CASSWTGLPNQPQHF. The CDR3 DNA is TGTGCCAGTAGTTGGACAGGGCTCCCTAATCAGCCCCAGCATTTT.

This clonotype has at least ten counts. The rearrangement links TRBV19 to TRBJ2-2, with D perhaps matching TRBD2 (6 bases). The CDR3 contains 14 residues. Trimming cost V 3 bases and J 3 bases, with 8 bases left between them. CDR1 and CDR2 (germline): LNHDA, SQIVND (reference sequence). The CDR3 nucleotides are TGTGCCAGTAGTATGTGGGGGGACACCGGGGAGCTGTTTTTT. Translated, it gives CASSMWGDTGELFF.

The chain couples TRBV2 to TRBJ2-7; D is ambiguous. The CDR3 is 14 amino acids. Per germline, CDR1 SNHLY and CDR2 FYNNEI. V lost 0 bases to trimming and J lost 2 bases, with 8 bases between them. The CDR3 sequence is CASSEANRAYEQYF. CDR3 nucleotides: TGTGCCAGCAGTGAAGCGAACAGAGCCTACGAGCAGTACTTC. Full variable domain (remainder filled in from reference TRBV2 and TRBJ2-7): EPEVTQTPSHQVTQMGQEVILRCVPISNHLYFYWYRQILGQKVEFLVSFYNNEISEKSEIFDDQFSVERPDGSNFTLKIRSTKLEDSAMYFCASSEANRAYEQYFGPGTRLTVT.